This TCR beta chain was recorded in a study of T cell responses to AZD1222 COVID-19 vaccine. The CDR3 covers 13 residues. V gave up 5 bases and J gave up 8 bases; unmatched junction bases: 8. The germline CDR1 and CDR2 sequences are MNHEY and SVGAGI. The study pooled second doses at about 4 or about 12 weeks. Sequencing was performed with immunoSEQ multiplex PCR; in TCRdb, only in-frame clones are kept and a portion is missing. The table has over 120,000 clones, 92% seen once; the top ten hold 2.5% to 4%. The sample here was peripheral blood, taken 28 days after the second AZD1222 dose. The V gene is TRBV6-5, the J gene TRBJ1-2; 7 bases are shared with TRBD1. The clonotype was recovered from an adult who received the AZD1222 COVID-19 vaccine. The CDR3 nucleotides read TGTGCCAGCAGTCTAGACAGGGCGCAAGGCTACACCTTC. It codes for CASSLDRAQGYTF.